This TCR beta chain emerged from a study of T cells in Graves' hyperthyroidism and ophthalmopathy. This clonotype was counted a few times. Researchers amplified the TCR beta CDR3 regions from RNA transcripts. The TCR CDR3 was amplified in a first-round RT-PCR using the HTBI primer set. A single record per CDR3 protein comes from TCRdb applying MiXCR to the multiplex PCR reads. Here the sample spans about 640,000 distinct CDR3 sequences, more than 20% being singletons. Clinical symptoms, serum thyroxine and TRAb, thyroid ultrasound and orbital computed tomography together formed the diagnostic basis. The PBMCs studied were ones that came from about 10 ml fresh peripheral blood. V gave up 3 bases and J gave up 5 bases; unmatched junction bases: 3. The CDR3 totals 13 residues. CDR1 is GTSNPN, CDR2 SVGIG, per germline (reference sequence).

This TCR was recovered from a man aged 25-45 years with Graves' ophthalmopathy. Sequences were obtained from blood. The chain links TRBV30 to TRBJ2-1; 8 nucleotides match TRBD2. The CDR3, as DNA: TGTGCCTGGAGGAGCGGGAGCCACAATGAGCAGTTCTTC. This gives the protein CAWRSGSHNEQFF.